Following are 21 T cell receptor beta chains from one sample sequenced in a study of shared clonotypes between healthy human individuals. Repertoires were generated with immunoSEQ multiplex PCR, while TCRdb's copy carries only in-frame clones and drops some. The table records under 850,000 clones, more than 85% of them present only once. CD45RO negativity and positive selection for CCR7 defined naive CD8 cells, a population that excluded terminally differentiated effector memory CD45RA+ cells. The sequencing input was naive CD8+ T cells sorted from blood. The origin of the receptors is a man between 25 and 39 years old in good health.

The chain carries TRBV6-1 and TRBJ2-7; D not resolved. The CDR3 spans 13 residues. V lost 0 bases, J lost 1 base, and 4 bases lay in between. Germline values: CDR1 MNHNS, CDR2 SASEGT. The CDR3 DNA is TGTGCCAGCAGTGAAGCGCGGTCCTACGAGCAGTACTTC. Amino acids: CASSEARSYEQYF.

This CDR3 is CASSLELGGISYNEQFF. The CDR3 DNA reads TGTGCCAGCAGCTTAGAATTAGGGGGGATCTCCTACAATGAGCAGTTCTTC. The chain recombines TRBV11-2 with TRBJ2-1; the D call may be TRBD1 or TRBD2 (6 bases each). The V gene lost 0 bases and the J gene lost 0 bases, with 12 bases spanning the gap. This CDR3 has 17 residues. Germline V gene lookup returns CDR1 SGHAT and CDR2 FQNNGV.

V is TRBV7-8 and J is TRBJ2-2, with a possible D match to TRBD1 (5 bases). V was cut by 2 bases and J by 7 bases, with 11 bases left in between. There are 14 residues in the CDR3. Germline lookup yields CDR1 SGHVS and CDR2 FQNEAQ. The CDR3 sequence is CASSLRQGDGELFF. CDR3 DNA: TGTGCCAGCAGCTTAAGGCAGGGCGACGGGGAGCTGTTTTTT.

The gene calls are TRBV5-4 and TRBJ2-2; TRBD1 matches 7 bases. The V and J ends lost 0 bases and 2 bases, in that order; junction bases with no gene match: 4. Germline loops: CDR1 SGHNT, CDR2 YYREEE (reference sequence). The CDR3 loop spans 16 amino acids. DNA for the CDR3: TGTGCCAGCAGCTTGGTAGGGACAGTAAACACCGGGGAGCTGTTTTTT. It is translated as CASSLVGTVNTGELFF.

J is TRBJ2-7 and V is TRBV4-1, with 8 bases that match TRBD1. Germline assignment: CDR1 MGHRA and CDR2 YSYEKL. The CDR3 loop spans 15 amino acids. V dropped 0 bases and J dropped 2; count of bases not matched to a gene: 3. Written as DNA, the CDR3 is TGCGCCAGCAGCCAAGAGACAGGGGCAGCCTACGAGCAGTACTTC. Translated: CASSQETGAAYEQYF.

The rearrangement links TRBV11-2 to TRBJ2-1; D possibly uses TRBD1 or TRBD2 (5 bases each). The CDR3 covers 15 residues. V dropped 4 bases and J dropped 5 bases, with 15 bases sitting between them. Germline V gene data show CDR1 as SGHAT and CDR2 as FQNNGV. The CDR3 region has the DNA TGTGCCAGCAGCTATCAACCTGGGACGCACAATGAGCAGTTCTTC. It yields the protein CASSYQPGTHNEQFF.

V gene TRBV7-9 combines with J gene TRBJ2-7; 7 nucleotides line up with TRBD1. The CDR3 extends over 14 amino acids. Germline V lookup: CDR1 SEHNR, CDR2 FQNEAQ (reference sequence). The J segment lost 2 bases and the V segment lost 1 base, leaving 2 bases of the junction unmatched. The DNA of the CDR3 is TGTGCCAGCAGCTTAGTGGGGACAGCCTACGAGCAGTACTTC. It specifies CASSLVGTAYEQYF.

The chain joins TRBV9 to TRBJ2-5; no definite D call. The CDR3 has 14 residues. Per the germline V gene, CDR1 is SGDLS and CDR2 is YYNGEE. The V and J ends lost 0 bases and 5 bases respectively, with 11 bases between them. In DNA form, the CDR3 reads TGTGCCAGCAGCGTAGAAGGGCAGTTGGAGACCCAGTACTTC. This encodes CASSVEGQLETQYF. Drawing the rest from reference TRBV9 and TRBJ2-5, the complete variable domain is DSGVTQTPKHLITATGQRVTLRCSPRSGDLSVYWYQQSLDQGLQFLIQYYNGEERAKGNILERFSAQQFPDLHSELNLSSLELGDSALYFCASSVEGQLETQYFGPGTRLLVL.

This clone occurred once. The chain joins TRBV25-1 to TRBJ2-7; 10 bases map to TRBD2. The CDR3 has 14 residues. Germline V lookup: CDR1 MGHDK, CDR2 SYGVNS. Trimming at V came to 7 bases and at J to 6 bases, leaving 9 bases not matched to a gene. CDR3 sequence reads: CASKKKVAGGEQYF. The CDR3 DNA reads as TGTGCCAGCAAAAAAAAGGTAGCGGGAGGCGAGCAGTACTTC.

The genes are TRBV7-6 and TRBJ2-5; 8 bases are a match to TRBD2. The length of the CDR3 is 17 residues. CDR1 and CDR2 (germline): SGHVS, FNYEAQ. V lost 5 bases to trimming and J lost 3 bases; unmatched junction nucleotides: 14. The CDR3 reads CASSPTQGAGEEETQYF. The CDR3, as DNA: TGTGCCAGCAGCCCTACACAAGGAGCGGGAGAAGAAGAGACCCAGTACTTC.

This rearrangement joins TRBV28 to TRBJ2-7; D is perhaps TRBD2 (5 bases). The CDR3 covers 16 residues. Per the germline V gene, CDR1 is MDHEN and CDR2 is SYDVKM. Deletions cut 7 bases from V and 0 bases from J, with 19 bases between. This CDR3 is CASTPLVRRSSYEQYF. CDR3 nucleotides: TGTGCCAGCACCCCCCTAGTGAGGAGGAGCTCCTACGAGCAGTACTTC.

J is TRBJ2-7 and V is TRBV27; D possibly uses TRBD1 or TRBD2 (5 bases each). Per the germline V gene, CDR1 is MNHEY and CDR2 is SMNVEV (reference sequence). The CDR3 is 14 amino acids. V lost 8 bases to trimming and J lost 3 bases, with 17 bases between them. CDR3 nucleotides: TGTGCCAGCCGACTACAGGTCCCCGACTACGAGCAGTACTTC. Amino acids: CASRLQVPDYEQYF.

In regard to this clone: This may arise from a read error, as a much more abundant clone is one base away. The chain has TRBV5-8 and TRBJ2-7; 7 positions agree with TRBD1. Trimming cost V 3 bases and J 3 bases; bases outside gene matches: 3. The CDR3 loop spans 13 amino acids. Germline lookup yields CDR1 SGHTS and CDR2 YDEGEE. The CDR3 sequence is CASSWGTDYEQYF. In DNA form, the CDR3 reads TGTGCCAGCAGCTGGGGGACAGACTACGAGCAGTACTTC.

V usage is TRBV6-6 and J usage is TRBJ2-5; 10 bases map to TRBD1. The CDR3 covers 15 residues. The V gene's germline CDR1 is MNHNY and CDR2 SVGAGI (reference sequence). J lost 2 bases, V lost 5 bases, and 5 bases had no gene match. CDR3 nucleotide sequence: TGTGCCAGCAGTGGACAGGGGGGGCCGCAAGAGACCCAGTACTTC. Residues: CASSGQGGPQETQYF.

This rearrangement joins TRBV7-2 to TRBJ2-3, with D possibly TRBD2 on 5 matching bases. The CDR3 is made up of 19 amino acids. The V end lost 1 base, the J end lost 0 bases, and 20 bases lay between the germline ends. The germline V gene has CDR1 SGHTA and CDR2 FQGNSA. CDR3 residues: CASSLDRRGFQPSTDTQYF. The CDR3 DNA reads as TGTGCCAGCAGCTTAGATCGGCGCGGGTTTCAACCTAGCACAGATACGCAGTATTTT.

DNA for the CDR3: TGCGCCAGCAGCTTAACCGGGACAGACTATGGCTACACCTTC. It translates to CASSLTGTDYGYTF. The genes are TRBV5-1 and TRBJ1-2; 7 bases align to TRBD1. The CDR3 runs to 14 residues. CDR1 and CDR2 (germline): SGHRS, YFSETQ. V gave up 2 bases and J gave up 3 bases; unmatched junction bases: 4.

With respect to this clone: Other DNA sequences in this sample translate to the same CDR3. This chain uses TRBV6-6 with TRBJ2-3; D gene unclear. The CDR3 runs 11 residues. Trimming pared 4 bases from V and 6 bases from J, leaving 5 bases between. Germline loops: CDR1 MNHNY, CDR2 SVGAGI (reference sequence). The CDR3 DNA sequence: TGTGCCAGCAGTTTGCCGGATACGCAGTATTTT. Translation gives CASSLPDTQYF.

This chain uses TRBV4-3 with TRBJ2-1, with D possibly matching TRBD2 (6 bases). The germline CDR1 and CDR2 sequences are LGHNA and YSLEER. The V end lost 2 bases, the J end lost 0 bases, and 20 bases lay between the germline ends. The CDR3 consists of 19 residues. CDR3 loop: CASSQKLAGVFSSYNEQFF. CDR3 DNA: TGCGCCAGCAGCCAAAAACTAGCCGGGGTGTTCAGCTCCTACAATGAGCAGTTCTTC.

The V call is TRBV13, the J call TRBJ2-7, with 7 bases aligning to TRBD1. The ends lost 5 bases at V and 2 bases at J; junction bases unmatched: 6. Germline-derived CDR1 and CDR2 are PRHDT and FYEKMQ (reference sequence). CDR3 size: 14 residues. CDR3 sequence reads: CASSNDRAAYEQYF. In DNA, the CDR3 is TGTGCCAGCAGCAATGACAGGGCGGCCTACGAGCAGTACTTC.

The chain is built from TRBV27 and TRBJ2-7; D unclear. The germline V gene has CDR1 MNHEY and CDR2 SMNVEV (reference sequence). The V end lost 3 bases, the J end lost 4 bases, and 10 bases lay between the germline ends. The CDR3 loop spans 13 amino acids. In nucleotides, the CDR3 is TGTGCCAGCAGTTTGGGCATGAGTTACGAGCAGTACTTC. Its translation is CASSLGMSYEQYF.

The V call is TRBV2, the J call TRBJ2-5, with D perhaps TRBD1 (5 bases). Per the germline V gene, CDR1 is SNHLY and CDR2 is FYNNEI. The CDR3 length is 14 residues. Trimming stripped 5 bases from V and 4 bases from J, with 14 bases between. In nucleotides, the CDR3 is TGTGCCAGCAGTCGGCAGTTTGGGGCAGAGACCCAGTACTTC. This codes for CASSRQFGAETQYF.